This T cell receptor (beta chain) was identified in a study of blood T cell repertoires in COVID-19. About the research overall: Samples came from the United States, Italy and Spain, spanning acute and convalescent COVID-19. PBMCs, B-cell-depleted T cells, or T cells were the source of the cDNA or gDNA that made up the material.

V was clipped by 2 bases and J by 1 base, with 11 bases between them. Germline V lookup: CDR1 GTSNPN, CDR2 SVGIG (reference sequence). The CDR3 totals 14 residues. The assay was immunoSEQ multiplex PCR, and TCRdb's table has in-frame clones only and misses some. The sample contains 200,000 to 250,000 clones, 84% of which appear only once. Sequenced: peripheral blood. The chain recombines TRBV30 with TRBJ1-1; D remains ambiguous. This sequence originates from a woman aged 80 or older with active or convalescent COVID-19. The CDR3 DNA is TGTGCCTGGAGTCCGAGCCCGAGGAACACTGAAGCTTTCTTT. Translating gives CAWSPSPRNTEAFF.